The 23 T cell receptor beta chains reported below all come from one sample, sequenced in a study of vaccination and CD4 T cells after COVID-19. Using its own MiXCR run on the PCR reads, TCRdb lists one record per CDR3 protein. The sample lists 20,000 to 25,000 distinct CDR3 sequences, roughly 64% occurring once. The sequences come from CD4+ T cells from blood, collected before SARS-CoV-2 vaccination. These receptors came from a human donor who had recovered from COVID-19.

This clonotype appeared a single time. J is TRBJ1-5 and V is TRBV24-1, with D hard to call. Germline V gives CDR1 KGHDR, CDR2 SFDVKD. Trimming took off 4 bases at V and 2 bases at J, with 17 bases between the two ends. The CDR3 consists of 17 residues. CDR3 region: CATSDRWHPQGNQPQHF. DNA of the CDR3: TGTGCCACCAGTGACCGGTGGCATCCTCAGGGCAATCAGCCCCAGCATTTT.

This chain links TRBV7-9 with TRBJ2-3; TRBD2 aligns across 11 bases. With V trimmed by 4 bases and J by 0 bases, 3 bases remained unmatched. This CDR3 comprises 16 residues. The germline CDR1 and CDR2 sequences are SEHNR and FQNEAQ (reference sequence). CDR3 nucleotide sequence: TGTGCCAGCAGCTCGACTAGCGGGATCAGCACAGATACGCAGTATTTT. This sequence encodes CASSSTSGISTDTQYF.

The V call is TRBV7-9, the J call TRBJ1-2; 7 nucleotides agree with TRBD1. V dropped 6 bases and J dropped 0; count of bases not matched to a gene: 7. The CDR3 covers 15 residues. Germline CDR1 is SEHNR and CDR2 is FQNEAQ (reference sequence). CDR3 protein: CASRKQGRSNYGYTF. DNA of the CDR3: TGTGCCAGCAGAAAACAGGGGAGATCTAACTATGGCTACACCTTC.

The V and J genes are TRBV20-1 and TRBJ1-6; 9 nucleotides line up with TRBD1. V lost 5 bases to trimming and J lost 8 bases; unmatched junction nucleotides: 4. CDR3 length: 13 amino acids. The germline gives CDR1 DFQATT, CDR2 SNEGSKA (reference sequence). CDR3 nucleotides: TGCAGTGCTTGGACAGGGGAGGATTCACCCCTCCACTTT. Amino acid sequence: CSAWTGEDSPLHF.

This clonotype was counted a few times. The chain is built from TRBV30 and TRBJ1-1; weak D call: TRBD1 (5 bases). V was pared by 3 bases and J by 2 bases, with 13 bases between. Per the germline V gene, CDR1 is GTSNPN and CDR2 is SVGIG (reference sequence). The CDR3 totals 14 residues. The CDR3 DNA sequence: TGTGCCTGGAGGGGGCGGGCGGGAAACACTGAAGCTTTCTTT. Encoded protein: CAWRGRAGNTEAFF.

The V and J genes are TRBV5-1 and TRBJ2-3; D not resolved. The germline gives CDR1 SGHRS, CDR2 YFSETQ. The CDR3 extends over 12 amino acids. The V end was cut by 2 bases, the J end by 3 bases, with 4 bases between. The CDR3 bases are TGCGCCAGCAGCTTTGGGACAGATACGCAGTATTTT. Amino acids: CASSFGTDTQYF.

There are a few counts of this clonotype. The V call is TRBV20-1, the J call TRBJ2-2, with D perhaps TRBD1 (5 bases). CDR3 length: 14 residues. The V gene lost 0 bases and the J gene lost 4 bases, with 9 bases spanning the gap. CDR1 and CDR2 from the germline V gene are DFQATT and SNEGSKA (reference sequence). The CDR3 region is CSARDPRATGELFF. For the CDR3, the DNA is TGCAGTGCTAGAGACCCCAGGGCCACCGGGGAGCTGTTTTTT.

This clonotype was seen only a few times. The chain has TRBV28 and TRBJ2-5, with a tentative D call TRBD2 (7 bases). V lost 8 bases and J 2 bases, leaving 12 bases between the germline ends. This CDR3 comprises 13 residues. CDR1 is MDHEN and CDR2 is SYDVKM in the germline V gene. CDR3 protein: CASRRGAQETQYF. DNA for the CDR3: TGTGCCAGCCGTCGGGGGGCACAAGAGACCCAGTACTTC.

This clonotype was counted a few times. The V and J genes are TRBV7-9 and TRBJ1-5; TRBD1 might be the D (6 bases). The germline V gene encodes CDR1 SEHNR and CDR2 FQNEAQ (reference sequence). The CDR3 covers 13 residues. Trimming left V 6 bases short and J 9 bases short, with 15 bases between. In nucleotides, the CDR3 is TGTGCCAGCAGAAACGGAGGGGGGCGGCCCCAGCATTTT. This codes for CASRNGGGRPQHF.

This chain connects TRBV7-9 to TRBJ2-3; D gene uncertain. Germline CDR1 reads SEHNR; CDR2 reads FQNEAQ (reference sequence). The CDR3 spans 16 residues. Deletions cut 5 bases from V and 5 bases from J, with 20 bases between. The CDR3 loop reads CASSEARSQFRDTQYF. CDR3 DNA: TGTGCCAGCAGCGAAGCTAGAAGTCAGTTTCGAGATACGCAGTATTTT.

The rearrangement links TRBV7-9 to TRBJ1-2; D gene unclear. CDR3 length equals 13 residues. Germline CDR1 and CDR2: SEHNR and FQNEAQ (reference sequence). Deletions cut 4 bases from V and 0 bases from J, with 6 bases between. The CDR3 region is CASSSSANYGYTF. CDR3 sequence (DNA): TGTGCCAGCAGCTCTTCAGCTAACTATGGCTACACCTTC.

The chain couples TRBV20-1 to TRBJ1-2; D is unresolved. CDR3 length: 13 residues. The germline V and J ends were trimmed by 0 bases and 8 bases, with 13 bases remaining between them. CDR1 and CDR2 from the germline V gene are DFQATT and SNEGSKA (reference sequence). This CDR3 reads CSARDYTAEGYTF. The CDR3 coding sequence is TGCAGTGCTAGAGATTACACAGCTGAGGGCTACACCTTC.

The chain uses TRBV28 and TRBJ2-7; D gene ambiguous. The length of the CDR3 is 15 residues. Germline V lookup: CDR1 MDHEN, CDR2 SYDVKM. V lost 0 bases and J 6 bases, leaving 15 bases between the germline ends. CDR3 region: CASSLWGVRSPEQYF. In DNA form, the CDR3 reads TGTGCCAGCAGTTTATGGGGTGTTCGGAGTCCCGAGCAGTACTTC.

The V call is TRBV20-1, the J call TRBJ2-5; D call uncertain. Trimming took 4 bases from V and 1 from J, leaving 10 bases between them. From germline, CDR1 is DFQATT and CDR2 SNEGSKA (reference sequence). This CDR3 contains 13 residues. CDR3 region: CSAILYSQETQYF. CDR3 nucleotides: TGCAGTGCTATACTCTACAGCCAAGAGACCCAGTACTTC.

The chain employs TRBV6-1 and TRBJ2-7; 7 nucleotides match TRBD2. This CDR3 has 16 residues. The junction had 14 bases not matched to a gene; V was cut back by 6 bases and J by 3 bases. In germline, CDR1 is MNHNS, CDR2 SASEGT. This CDR3 reads CASSRSRGRGSYEQYF. CDR3 DNA: TGTGCCAGCAGCCGCTCCCGCGGGCGCGGGAGCTACGAGCAGTACTTC.

This clonotype has just a few counts. The chain joins TRBV20-1 to TRBJ2-4; TRBD1 matches at 7 bases. CDR3 length: 16 residues. V lost 3 bases, J lost 0 bases, and 8 bases stayed unmatched. CDR1 and CDR2 from the germline V gene are DFQATT and SNEGSKA (reference sequence). For the CDR3, the DNA is TGCAGTGCTAGGGGACAGATCCAGCGAGCCAAAAACATTCAGTACTTC. The encoded protein is CSARGQIQRAKNIQYF.

The chain recombines TRBV19 with TRBJ1-5; 12 nucleotides agree with TRBD1. The junction had 9 bases not matched to a gene; V was cut back by 6 bases and J by 6 bases. There are 16 residues in the CDR3. Germline V gene sequence: CDR1 LNHDA, CDR2 SQIVND (reference sequence). CDR3 loop: CASSHRGDRGLQPQHF. The CDR3 coding sequence is TGTGCCAGTAGCCATAGGGGGGACAGGGGGCTTCAGCCCCAGCATTTT.

The table lists this clonotype with a count of one. The chain is built from TRBV6-2 or TRBV6-3 and TRBJ1-5, with no clear D. Trimming cost V 1 base and J 6 bases, with 16 bases left between them. This CDR3 has 16 residues. Germline CDR1 reads MNHEY; CDR2 reads SVGEGT. DNA for the CDR3: TGTGCCAGCAGTTACTGGGAGGGAGCCTTCAGTCAGCCCCAGCATTTT. This encodes CASSYWEGAFSQPQHF.

The chain has TRBV12-3 or TRBV12-4 and TRBJ1-5, with 9 bases matching TRBD1. The length of the CDR3 is 15 residues. Trimming removed 2 bases from V and 7 bases from J; junction bases left unmatched: 6. CDR3 nucleotides: TGTGCCAGCAGTTTACGGGGACAGGGTGACCAGCCCCAGCATTTT. Translation: CASSLRGQGDQPQHF.

In this sample, this clonotype turned up a few times. CDR3 region: CASSLVKNIQYF. DNA for the CDR3: TGTGCCAGCAGCTTGGTCAAAAACATTCAGTACTTC. The J gene is TRBJ2-4, the V gene TRBV7-9; D gene uncertain. Per germline, CDR1 SEHNR and CDR2 FQNEAQ (reference sequence). This CDR3 has 12 residues. Trimming cost V 3 bases and J 3 bases, with 3 bases left between them.

This clonotype was picked up a small number of times. The CDR3 DNA reads TGCGCCAGCAGTTTGACTCGGGACACAGATACGCAGTATTTT. Amino acid sequence: CASSLTRDTDTQYF. The chain carries TRBV10-1 and TRBJ2-3; the D gene is possibly TRBD2 (5 bases). V dropped 5 bases and J dropped 2 bases, with 11 bases sitting between them. The CDR3 has 14 residues. The germline gives CDR1 WNHNN, CDR2 SYGVQD (reference sequence).

The chain employs TRBV12-3 or TRBV12-4 and TRBJ1-2; unclear D gene. The CDR3 consists of 14 residues. The V gene lost 3 bases and the J gene lost 4 bases, with 12 bases spanning the gap. CDR3 region: CASSFEGSGYGYTF. As DNA, the CDR3 is TGTGCCAGCAGTTTTGAGGGATCGGGCTATGGCTACACCTTC.

The chain recombines TRBV7-3 with TRBJ2-7; tentative D call: TRBD1 (6 bases). The CDR3 spans 15 residues. In germline, CDR1 is SGHTA, CDR2 FQGTGA. Trimming cost V 4 bases and J 0 bases, with 13 bases left between them. CDR3 region: CASSSETGRSYEQYF. The DNA of the CDR3 is TGTGCCAGCAGCTCTGAGACAGGCCGCTCCTACGAGCAGTACTTC. Complete variable domain (other parts from reference TRBV7-3 and TRBJ2-7): GAGVSQTPSNKVTEKGKYVELRCDPISGHTALYWYRQSLGQGPEFLIYFQGTGAADDSGLPNDRFFAVRPEGSVSTLKIQRTERGDSAVYLCASSSETGRSYEQYFGPGTRLTVT.